This TCR beta chain was recorded in a study of somatic mutations in cytotoxic T cells in rheumatoid arthritis. Overall study: There were some V beta antibody-stained T-cell populations flow-sorted at nearly 100% purity, and these included V beta1+ cells sequenced for TCRB.

Healthy control subjects consisted of blood donors (median age approximately 58 years, range about 20-75; about 53% female). Study results and caveats: Antigenic targets recognized by the expanded CD8+ clones remained undetermined.

Sequencing used immunoSEQ multiplex PCR; TCRdb keeps in-frame clones, though not all of them. The sample has some 10,000 clones, about 70% seen once. About this clone itself: The antigen is unknown.

Per germline, CDR1 SGHDT and CDR2 YYEEEE. The CDR3 consists of 15 residues. J gave up 0 bases and V 3 bases, and 3 bases lay outside the gene matches. The sequenced material came from CD8+ T cells sorted from blood. The rearrangement uses TRBV5-6 and TRBJ1-1, with 9 bases fitting TRBD1. The TCR originated in a man aged 55 to 70 in good health. The CDR3 DNA follows: TGTGCCAGCAGCTACGGGACAGGGCTGAACACTGAAGCTTTCTTT. This codes for CASSYGTGLNTEAFF.